A selection of T cell receptor beta chains follows, all from one sample in a study of T-cell memory formation after mild COVID-19. TCRdb used MiXCR to reprocess the 5' RACE reads, holding one entry per CDR3 protein. The sample contains 200,000 to 300,000 distinct CDR3 sequences, 16% of which appear only once. Specimen: PBMCs or a T cell subset sorted from them (not recorded which). The receptor set was obtained from a man aged 18 to 30 who had mild COVID-19 (a few samples of this study predate the infection). Cell type and time point are not known. The CDR3 runs from the conserved cysteine through the conserved F or W. The D gene is left open where the match is weak. Size is stated for part of the rows, as once, few or many counts, or as a class when the clone is expanded.

TGTGCCAGCAGTTTATTGTCTAGCGGGGGATGGGATACGCAGTATTTT | CASSLLSSGGWDTQYF | TRBD2 | TRBJ2-3 | TRBV27 | -
TGTGCCAGCAGCTTAGAAGGGGGTTTAGGAGCTTTCTTT | CASSLEGGLGAFF | - | TRBJ1-1 | TRBV11-2 | few
TGTGCCAGCAGTTCAGGGATGGAACAAGAGACCCAGTACTTC | CASSSGMEQETQYF | - | TRBJ2-5 | TRBV6-2/TRBV6-3 | many
TGTGCCACCAGTGATCCTCAGCGGTCGGGCTACACCTTC | CATSDPQRSGYTF | - | TRBJ1-2 | TRBV24-1 | -
TGTGCCAGCAGCCAAGTCGTCTCCGCCGGGGAGCTGTTTTTT | CASSQVVSAGELFF | - | TRBJ2-2 | TRBV4-2 | few
TGTGCCAGCAGTGTCCGACAGATTCCTGAGCAGTTCTTC | CASSVRQIPEQFF | - | TRBJ2-1 | TRBV25-1 | few
TGTGCCAGCAGCTTAACTTCCTCCTACAATGAGCAGTTCTTC | CASSLTSSYNEQFF | - | TRBJ2-1 | TRBV7-2 | many
TGTGCCAGCAGCGCCGGCAGAACCGAGACCCAGTACTTC | CASSAGRTETQYF | - | TRBJ2-5 | TRBV4-2 | -
TGTGCCACCAGCTCCCCCAACGGGGGCACCGGGGAGCTGTTTTTT | CATSSPNGGTGELFF | - | TRBJ2-2 | TRBV24-1 | few
TGTGCCACTCGATTAAGGGGGGCCCAGCATTTT | CATRLRGAQHF | - | TRBJ1-5 | TRBV28 | -
TGTGCCAGCAGCTTGGGACTGAAGAACACTGAAGCTTTCTTT | CASSLGLKNTEAFF | - | TRBJ1-1 | TRBV7-3 | -
TGTGCCAGCAGGACGGGGGCAGCCATTCAAGAGACCCAGTACTTC | CASRTGAAIQETQYF | - | TRBJ2-5 | TRBV7-9 | few
TGCGCCAGCAGATCGGGACTAGCGGGGAACAATGAGCAGTTCTTC | CASRSGLAGNNEQFF | TRBD2 | TRBJ2-1 | TRBV4-1 | many
TGTGCCAGCAGTTTACACTCTGGGGCCAACGTCCTGACTTTC | CASSLHSGANVLTF | - | TRBJ2-6 | TRBV28 | few
TGCAGCGTTGCAAGGACGGCGGGGGAAACCCAGTACTTC | CSVARTAGETQYF | TRBD2 | TRBJ2-5 | TRBV29-1 | -
TGCAGTGCTAACAGGTGGGCTGAAGCTTTCTTT | CSANRWAEAFF | - | TRBJ1-1 | TRBV20-1 | few